The 14 T cell receptor beta chains given below trace back to one sample, sequenced in a study of blood T cell repertoires in COVID-19. Sequencing used immunoSEQ multiplex PCR; TCRdb keeps in-frame clones, though not all of them. The sample has 200,000 to 300,000 clones, approximately 87% seen once; the top ten hold 7.5% to 9%. The sequencing sample was made of peripheral blood. These receptor sequences come from a human donor in a cohort sampled during active COVID-19.

The rearrangement joins TRBV7-2 to TRBJ2-1; D is perhaps TRBD1 (5 bases). V gave up 1 base and J gave up 6 bases, with 13 bases separating them. Looked up from germline, CDR1 is SGHTA and CDR2 is FQGNSA. This CDR3 comprises 15 residues. The DNA of the CDR3 is TGTGCCAGCAGCTTAGATGGCGGACACACCAATGAGCAGTTCTTC. It specifies CASSLDGGHTNEQFF.

This chain joins TRBV11-2 and TRBJ2-7, with 7 positions matching TRBD1. The V segment lost 6 bases and the J segment 4 bases; nucleotides outside the gene matches: 12. CDR1 SGHAT and CDR2 FQNNGV come from the germline V gene. This CDR3 comprises 15 residues. The CDR3 bases are TGTGCCAGCAGTTTTTCCCAAGGGACAGAGTACGAGCAGTACTTC. This codes for CASSFSQGTEYEQYF.

The genes are TRBV4-1 and TRBJ1-1; D call uncertain. CDR3 length: 15 amino acids. Germline CDR1 is MGHRA and CDR2 is YSYEKL. Trimming removed 4 bases from V and 4 bases from J, with 16 bases in between. Here the CDR3 DNA reads TGCGCCAGCAGCCCGACGTCCACGCGGGGCACTGAAGCTTTCTTT. Amino acids: CASSPTSTRGTEAFF.

The chain uses TRBV19 and TRBJ2-1; possibly TRBD2 for D (6 bases). Trimming took off 1 base at V and 0 bases at J, with 19 bases between the two ends. CDR1 and CDR2 (germline): LNHDA, SQIVND (reference sequence). The CDR3 has 19 residues. The CDR3 DNA reads TGTGCCAGTAGTATAGGTAGCAGATGGGACTCAAGCTCCTACAATGAGCAGTTCTTC. Residues: CASSIGSRWDSSSYNEQFF.

V is TRBV6-1 and J is TRBJ2-2, with 11 nucleotides matching TRBD2. Germline V gene sequence: CDR1 MNHNS, CDR2 SASEGT. V lost 4 bases to trimming and J lost 4 bases; unmatched junction nucleotides: 8. The CDR3 extends over 17 amino acids. CDR3 in DNA: TGTGCCAGCAGTGTCCGTAGCGGGGGGGCAGCCACCGGGGAGCTGTTTTTT. This sequence encodes CASSVRSGGAATGELFF.

The chain is built from TRBV19 and TRBJ2-7; perhaps TRBD1 as D (6 bases). V lost 5 bases and J lost 3, with 14 bases in between. The CDR3 runs to 14 residues. Germline CDR1 LNHDA, CDR2 SQIVND (reference sequence). The CDR3 region is CASSPRTAVYEQYF. The CDR3 bases are TGTGCCAGTAGTCCGAGGACAGCCGTCTACGAGCAGTACTTC.

This clone was seen only once. V gene TRBV6-5 combines with J gene TRBJ1-4; 7 positions match TRBD1. With 0 bases clipped from V and 11 bases from J, the junction kept 6 bases outside the gene matches. CDR1 is MNHEY and CDR2 is SVGAGI in the germline V gene. The CDR3 contains 14 residues. The CDR3 DNA reads as TGTGCCAGCAGTTACTCGATGACAGGGAGCAAACTGTTTTTT. This encodes CASSYSMTGSKLFF.

The chain is built from TRBV19 and TRBJ1-3; 7 bases map to TRBD1. J was trimmed by 5 bases and V by 6 bases; bases with no gene match: 7. CDR1 LNHDA and CDR2 SQIVND come from the germline V gene (reference sequence). This CDR3 spans 14 amino acids. CDR3 protein: CASSTGDSRNTIYF. In DNA, the CDR3 is TGTGCCAGTAGCACCGGGGACAGTAGAAACACCATATATTTT.

This chain joins TRBV5-6 and TRBJ1-1; the D gene is possibly TRBD1 (5 bases). Germline CDR1 is SGHDT and CDR2 is YYEEEE. The V and J ends lost 6 bases and 4 bases respectively, with 22 bases between them. This CDR3 spans 16 amino acids. The CDR3 reads CASTFGAFTPSTEAFF. CDR3 nucleotides: TGTGCCAGCACCTTTGGGGCCTTTACCCCTTCCACTGAAGCTTTCTTT. Using reference TRBV5-6 and TRBJ1-1 for the parts outside the CDR3, the full variable domain is DAGVTQSPTHLIKTRGQQVTLRCSPKSGHDTVSWYQQALGQGPQFIFQYYEEEERQRGNFPDRFSGHQFPNYSSELNVNALLLGDSALYLCASTFGAFTPSTEAFFGQGTRLTVV.

This chain uses TRBV27 with TRBJ1-1; D uncertain. CDR1 is MNHEY, CDR2 SMNVEV, per germline (reference sequence). The CDR3 is 14 amino acids. Trimming removed 5 bases at V and 2 bases at J, with 12 bases between. DNA of the CDR3: TGTGCCAGCAGTCTCGGGTTGAGAAACACTGAAGCTTTCTTT. Amino acids: CASSLGLRNTEAFF.

The chain couples TRBV5-1 to TRBJ1-2; 9 bases line up with TRBD1. This CDR3 is built from 15 residues. CDR1 is SGHRS, CDR2 YFSETQ, per germline. J gave up 3 bases and V 4 bases, and 7 bases lay outside the gene matches. CDR3 sequence: CASSSMTGGDYGYTF. CDR3 bases: TGCGCCAGCAGCAGCATGACAGGGGGGGACTATGGCTACACCTTC.

Notes on this clone: An end of the junction differs from the germline gene, which may be a read error. The chain joins TRBV18 to TRBJ1-1; 10 bases are shared with TRBD1. The CDR3 spans 14 residues. Germline-derived CDR1 and CDR2 are KGHSH and LQKENI. CDR3 sequence (DNA): TGTGCCAGCTCTCCCGGGACAGGGGTGACTGAGGCTTTCTTT. This encodes CASSPGTGVTEAFF. The full variable domain, with the rest looked up from reference TRBV18 and TRBJ1-1, is NAGVMQNPRHLVRRRGQEARLRCSPMKGHSHVYWYRQLPEEGLKFMVYLQKENIIDESGMPKERFSAEFPKEGPSILRIQQVVRGDSAAYFCASSPGTGVTEAFFGQGTRLTVV.

The chain carries TRBV7-9 and TRBJ2-1, with 9 nucleotides matching TRBD2. There are 20 residues in the CDR3. The germline gives CDR1 SEHNR, CDR2 FQNEAQ (reference sequence). J was trimmed by 1 base and V by 5 bases; bases with no gene match: 18. CDR3 sequence: CASSTPPGTSTLTSYNEQFF. The CDR3 nucleotides are TGTGCCAGCAGCACGCCCCCCGGGACTAGCACACTGACTTCCTACAATGAGCAGTTCTTC.

The sample holds a few counts of this clone. CDR3 in DNA: TGTGCCAGCAGTCTGGGGGGGGTAGGCGATGAGCAGTTCTTC. This translates into CASSLGGVGDEQFF. V and J are TRBV11-2 and TRBJ2-1, with TRBD2 matching over 7 bases. CDR3 size: 14 residues. CDR1 is SGHAT and CDR2 is FQNNGV in the germline V gene. Losses at the gene ends were 6 bases for V and 8 bases for J; bases not matched to a gene: 10.